This T cell receptor (beta chain) was observed in a study of monozygotic twins with inflammatory bowel disease. Study conclusions and caveats: Healthy co-twins, by inverse Simpson, had higher TCRbeta diversity than their siblings with IBD.

Blood samples measuring more than 2 ml were taken per donor. This CDR3 has 16 amino acids. Germline V gives CDR1 SGHTA, CDR2 FQGTGA. About this clonotype itself: What it binds is unknown.

TCRdb re-called the 5' RACE reads and gives one entry per CDR3 protein, without DNA. Its clone listing holds approximately 340,000 distinct CDR3 sequences. This sequence was found in a human donor with ulcerative colitis or Crohn's disease, or a healthy co-twin of an affected twin (not recorded which). Source material: blood. The chain has TRBV7-3 and TRBJ1-1; TCRdb designates TRBD1, a call that cannot be tested without DNA. This CDR3 reads CASSPGQGRGSTEAFF.